The TCR beta chain under discussion was sequenced for a study of blood T cells in healthy people across ages. Study findings and constraints: Naive CD4+ cell counts and diversity both ran higher in long-lived than in aged donors.

From germline, CDR1 is MNHEY and CDR2 SVGAGI. This CDR3 is 12 amino acids long. With 8 bases clipped from V and 1 base from J, the junction kept 2 bases outside the gene matches. Alongside a J-beta primer mix, a sample-barcoded 5' primer served in a second PCR lasting 7 to 11 cycles. Each CDR3 protein is one row after TCRdb ran MiXCR on the 5' RACE reads. This table holds some 700,000 distinct CDR3 sequences, 35% to 45% found once. Regarding this clonotype: The antigen remains undetermined.

The TCR sequence derives from a woman between 55 and 75 years old in good health. The sequencing input was blood. The rearrangement uses TRBV6-5 and TRBJ2-7, with TRBD1 identical over 7 bases. The CDR3 nucleotides read TGTGCCAGCCGGGGACAGTCCTACGAGCAGTACTTC. Protein: CASRGQSYEQYF.